The T cell receptor (beta chain) described here comes from a study of long-term antiretroviral therapy in people with HIV. V dropped 4 bases and J dropped 9; count of bases not matched to a gene: 10. CDR3 length equals 15 residues. In germline, CDR1 is MNHNY, CDR2 SVGAGI (reference sequence). The immunoSEQ assay was v3.0, run at survey level. Produced via immunoSEQ multiplex PCR; TCRdb's table is partial and in-frame only. The sample shows some 25,000 clones, approximately 79% of them seen only once. The receptor was isolated from a man in his thirties or forties with HIV. The chain recombines TRBV6-6 with TRBJ2-7; TRBD2 aligns across 12 bases. Sample: unsorted PBMCs, taken 2.1 years after starting antiretroviral therapy. CDR3 sequence reads: CASSLTSGRTRRQYF. CDR3 bases: TGTGCCAGCAGTTTGACTAGCGGGAGAACCCGCCGGCAGTACTTC.